One sample yielded the 27 T cell receptor beta chains listed below, sequenced in a study of Graves' ophthalmopathy and Graves' hyperthyroidism. RNA transcripts provided the template for amplifying TCR beta CDR3 regions. RT-PCR with HTBI primers came first, then second-round multiplex PCR. MiXCR was run by TCRdb on the multiplex PCR reads, yielding one entry per CDR3 protein. The repertoire has approximately 160,000 distinct CDR3 sequences, around 40% of them found once; the top ten carry 8% to 9%. Material: peripheral blood. The receptors come from a man aged 30 to 45 with Graves' ophthalmopathy.

This clonotype was seen repeatedly, ten times or more. This chain connects TRBV6-1 to TRBJ1-1, with 7 bases aligning to TRBD1. There are 15 residues in the CDR3. Germline V gives CDR1 MNHNS, CDR2 SASEGT. The trim removed 4 bases at V and 6 bases at J, leaving 11 bases unmatched. CDR3 bases: TGTGCCAGCAGTGGACAATATGGACAGGTGGCTGAAGCTTTCTTT. The encoded protein is CASSGQYGQVAEAFF.

The chain employs TRBV7-8 and TRBJ2-7; D is unclear. Germline CDR1 is SGHVS and CDR2 is FQNEAQ. Between the trimmed V and J ends, which lost 5 bases and 0 bases, there was a span of 11 bases. The CDR3 is made up of 14 amino acids. The CDR3 region is CASSPSPYSYEQYF. DNA of the CDR3: TGTGCCAGCAGCCCTTCACCGTACTCCTACGAGCAGTACTTC.

The chain is built from TRBV7-6 and TRBJ2-5; D is ambiguous. The CDR3 sequence is 16 residues long. V lost 1 base, J lost 0 bases, and 12 bases lay in between. Germline values: CDR1 SGHVS, CDR2 FNYEAQ. The CDR3 loop reads CASSLGDPWDQETQYF. CDR3 DNA: TGTGCCAGCAGCTTAGGTGACCCGTGGGACCAAGAGACCCAGTACTTC.

The gene calls are TRBV29-1 and TRBJ2-7, with 9 bases identical to TRBD2. CDR3 length equals 11 residues. Losses at the gene ends were 5 bases for V and 7 bases for J; bases not matched to a gene: 3. CDR1 is SQVTM, CDR2 ANQGSEA, per germline. CDR3 DNA: TGCAGCGTTCGCGGGAGGGCTGAGCAGTACTTC. This sequence encodes CSVRGRAEQYF.

This clonotype occurred a few times. This chain joins TRBV15 and TRBJ1-1, with D unclear. CDR1 and CDR2 (germline): LNHNV, YYDKDF (reference sequence). V gave up 3 bases and J gave up 8 bases, with 22 bases separating them. The CDR3 has 16 residues. The CDR3 DNA reads TGTGCCACCAGCAGTTTTTCCAGGTCCAGCTACCTCGAAGCTTTCTTT. The encoded protein is CATSSFSRSSYLEAFF.

At least ten counts were recorded for this clonotype. This chain joins TRBV6-1 and TRBJ2-5; D uncertain. The CDR3 length is 14 residues. Trimming removed 1 base at V and 4 bases at J, with 10 bases between. The germline CDR1 and CDR2 sequences are MNHNS and SASEGT. CDR3 DNA sequence: TGTGCCAGCAGTGAAGGGGATAGCCGAGAGACCCAGTACTTC. It is translated as CASSEGDSRETQYF.

The V call is TRBV6-2 or TRBV6-3, the J call TRBJ1-5, with D uncertain. CDR3 length equals 14 residues. Trimming left V 0 bases short and J 6 bases short, with 9 bases between. Looked up from germline, CDR1 is MNHEY and CDR2 is SVGEGT. The CDR3 DNA sequence: TGTGCCAGCAGTTACTCCTGGACGGGTCAGCCCCAGCATTTT. Protein: CASSYSWTGQPQHF.

This clonotype was seen only once. The chain couples TRBV6-1 to TRBJ2-5; D perhaps matches TRBD1 (5 bases). Germline loops: CDR1 MNHNS, CDR2 SASEGT. This CDR3 spans 14 amino acids. Trimming stripped 7 bases from V and 5 bases from J, with 17 bases between. This CDR3 reads CASNKGARVETQYF. CDR3 coding DNA: TGTGCCAGCAATAAAGGGGCCAGGGTGGAGACCCAGTACTTC.

This clonotype showed up many times. Germline and junction disagree at one end, which may indicate a read error. In DNA, the CDR3 is TGTGCCACCAGTGATCGCGGTAACAGGGCCCACCAGGAGACCCAGTACTTC. The encoded protein is CATSDRGNRAHQETQYF. The genes are TRBV24-1 and TRBJ2-5, with TRBD1 as a possible D gene (6 bases). CDR3 length equals 17 residues. The germline V gene has CDR1 KGHDR and CDR2 SFDVKD.

This clonotype has just one count. The chain joins TRBV5-6 to TRBJ1-3; the D gene is possibly TRBD1 (6 bases). V was cut by 4 bases and J by 0 bases, with 11 bases left in between. This CDR3 region has 15 residues. Per the germline V gene, CDR1 is SGHDT and CDR2 is YYEEEE. CDR3 amino acids: CASSPRTASGNTIYF. DNA for the CDR3: TGTGCCAGCAGCCCTCGGACAGCCTCTGGAAACACCATATATTTT.

This clonotype was detected ten times or more. This sequence joins TRBV6-1 and TRBJ2-2; 8 bases are shared with TRBD2. The CDR3 totals 15 residues. CDR1 and CDR2 from the germline V gene are MNHNS and SASEGT. Trimming cost V 4 bases and J 3 bases; bases outside gene matches: 4. CDR3 sequence reads: CASSGGAGDTGELFF. The CDR3 DNA is TGTGCCAGCAGTGGTGGAGCGGGAGACACCGGGGAGCTGTTTTTT.

This clonotype was picked up many times. The J gene is TRBJ2-7, the V gene TRBV6-6; D not resolved. The V gene lost 6 bases and the J gene lost 3 bases, with 15 bases spanning the gap. Germline lookup yields CDR1 MNHNY and CDR2 SVGAGI (reference sequence). The CDR3 loop spans 14 amino acids. CDR3 loop: CASRFTSTGYEQYF. The DNA of the CDR3 is TGTGCCAGCAGGTTCACGTCTACCGGCTACGAGCAGTACTTC.

This clonotype came up many times. The CDR3 here is CASSPLWSEYQETQYF. Here the CDR3 DNA reads TGTGCCAGCAGCCCCCTCTGGTCCGAGTACCAAGAGACCCAGTACTTC. The chain combines TRBV28 with TRBJ2-5; D is unresolved. V was pared by 6 bases and J by 0 bases, with 17 bases between. Per the germline V gene, CDR1 is MDHEN and CDR2 is SYDVKM. This CDR3 is 16 amino acids long.

In the case of this clonotype: The junction departs from the called germline gene at one end, perhaps through a read error. This chain joins TRBV12-3 or TRBV12-4 and TRBJ2-5; D might be TRBD2 (6 bases). This CDR3 is 13 amino acids long. CDR3 DNA: TGTGCCGGCAGTTTGTGGGGGGAAGAGACCCAGTACTTC. Amino acid sequence: CAGSLWGEETQYF.

This chain uses TRBV24-1 with TRBJ1-5, with a possible D match to TRBD1 (6 bases). CDR1 is KGHDR, CDR2 SFDVKD, per germline. Between the trimmed V and J ends, which lost 2 bases and 6 bases, there was a span of 16 bases. This CDR3 has 16 amino acids. CDR3 region: CATSDSQGSRVQPQHF. The CDR3 coding sequence is TGTGCCACCAGTGATTCACAGGGATCTCGGGTTCAGCCCCAGCATTTT.

The chain joins TRBV25-1 to TRBJ1-2; tentative D call: TRBD1 (6 bases). CDR1 and CDR2 (germline): MGHDK, SYGVNS. The length of the CDR3 is 13 residues. Between the trimmed V and J ends, which lost 5 bases and 4 bases, there was a span of 11 bases. The CDR3 nucleotides read TGTGCCAGCAGTCCACGACAGGCCTATGGCTACACCTTC. Translated: CASSPRQAYGYTF.

This clonotype has ten or more counts. The chain uses TRBV24-1 and TRBJ2-2, with D maybe TRBD2 (5 bases). From germline, CDR1 is KGHDR and CDR2 SFDVKD. Trimming removed 5 bases from V and 6 bases from J, with 12 bases in between. The CDR3 totals 14 residues. The CDR3 protein is CATSGLTSPGELFF. The CDR3, as DNA: TGTGCCACCAGTGGCCTCACTAGTCCCGGGGAGCTGTTTTTT.

J is TRBJ1-1 and V is TRBV7-2, with a weak D call TRBD1 (5 bases). CDR3 size: 15 residues. Looked up from germline, CDR1 is SGHTA and CDR2 is FQGNSA. The V and J ends lost 1 base and 0 bases respectively, with 9 bases between them. The CDR3 DNA is TGTGCCAGCAGCTTAGTCGGGGGAATGAACACTGAAGCTTTCTTT. Its protein product is CASSLVGGMNTEAFF.

This chain joins TRBV28 and TRBJ2-5, with D uncertain. V gave up 3 bases and J gave up 4 bases, with 9 bases separating them. The CDR3 has 13 amino acids. The germline gives CDR1 MDHEN, CDR2 SYDVKM. The CDR3 loop reads CASSLGSAETQYF. CDR3 nucleotides: TGTGCCAGCAGTTTGGGCAGTGCAGAGACCCAGTACTTC.

The chain carries TRBV6-1 and TRBJ1-2; D ambiguous. Germline CDR1 reads MNHNS; CDR2 reads SASEGT. This CDR3 is built from 11 residues. V lost 8 bases, J lost 4 bases, and 8 bases lay in between. The CDR3 loop is CASLWFYGYTF. CDR3 DNA: TGTGCCAGCCTTTGGTTCTATGGCTACACCTTC.

This clonotype was picked up many times. Mismatch with germline at one junction end may stem from a read error. V usage is TRBV11-2 and J usage is TRBJ1-2; a weak D match, TRBD1 (5 bases). The germline CDR1 and CDR2 sequences are SGHAT and FQNNGV. The CDR3 runs to 14 residues. The CDR3 coding sequence is TGTGCCAGCAGCTTAGTGGGCAGGGATGGTGGCAACACCTTC. It specifies CASSLVGRDGGNTF.

This clonotype was recorded at least ten times. The chain carries TRBV30 and TRBJ2-3; weak D call: TRBD2 (5 bases). V was cut by 1 base and J by 2 bases, with 16 bases left in between. Germline V gene lookup returns CDR1 GTSNPN and CDR2 SVGIG (reference sequence). This CDR3 region has 16 residues. The CDR3 protein is CAWSDPSTALTDTQYF. CDR3 nucleotides: TGTGCCTGGAGTGATCCTAGCACGGCCCTCACAGATACGCAGTATTTT.

The chain joins TRBV6-5 to TRBJ2-7; 9 bases align to TRBD1. J was trimmed by 9 bases and V by 2 bases; bases with no gene match: 5. Germline CDR1 reads MNHEY; CDR2 reads SVGAGI. This CDR3 has 13 residues. In nucleotides, the CDR3 is TGTGCCAGCAGTTACGGGACAGGGAACGGGCAGTACTTC. Protein product: CASSYGTGNGQYF.

The rearrangement joins TRBV19 to TRBJ1-5; D is uncertain. CDR3 size: 16 residues. Per germline, CDR1 LNHDA and CDR2 SQIVND (reference sequence). V was shortened by 3 bases and J by 4 bases, with 16 bases between the two germline ends. The CDR3 DNA reads as TGTGCCAGTAGTATTCGCGGCAACAGCCTTAATCAGCCCCAGCATTTT. This sequence encodes CASSIRGNSLNQPQHF.

This clonotype was seen many times. This chain connects TRBV10-3 to TRBJ2-2; D is ambiguous. The germline CDR1 and CDR2 sequences are ENHRY and SYGVKD. This CDR3 is built from 15 residues. Trimming cost V 2 bases and J 4 bases, with 11 bases left between them. The CDR3, as DNA: TGTGCCATCAGTGAGACAAAGCCCCTCACCGGGGAGCTGTTTTTT. Protein: CAISETKPLTGELFF.

The rearrangement joins TRBV24-1 to TRBJ2-5; D is perhaps TRBD2 (6 bases). Per germline, CDR1 KGHDR and CDR2 SFDVKD. The V gene lost 3 bases and the J gene lost 4 bases, with 23 bases spanning the gap. The length of the CDR3 is 18 residues. This chain's CDR3 is CATSDRSPLSRGTETQYF. The CDR3 DNA reads TGTGCCACCAGTGATCGAAGTCCATTGAGCCGGGGGACAGAGACCCAGTACTTC.

This chain uses TRBV20-1 with TRBJ2-5; D might be TRBD1 (6 bases). CDR3 length equals 15 residues. Trimming cost V 3 bases and J 0 bases, with 14 bases left between them. Per germline, CDR1 DFQATT and CDR2 SNEGSKA (reference sequence). The CDR3 region has the DNA TGCAGTGCTAGGAAGGGGCAGGGGTACCAAGAGACCCAGTACTTC. Protein sequence: CSARKGQGYQETQYF.